This T cell receptor (beta chain) was identified in a study of T cells in Graves' hyperthyroidism and ophthalmopathy. Comment on this clonotype: A much larger clone is a single base away; this may be a read error.

TCR beta CDR3 regions were amplified from RNA. First-round RT-PCR of the TCR CDR3 relied on the HTBI primer set. TCRdb independently ran MiXCR on the multiplex PCR reads; one entry per CDR3 protein. The sample lists about 660,000 distinct CDR3 sequences, 45% occurring once. CDR1 ENHRY and CDR2 SYGVKD come from the germline V gene. The CDR3 is made up of 13 amino acids. This receptor was identified in an adult man with Graves' disease, either hyperthyroidism or ophthalmopathy (not recorded which). Sequences were obtained from peripheral blood or thyroid tissue (not recorded which). The rearrangement joins TRBV10-3 to TRBJ1-1; no clear D gene. The CDR3 DNA is TGTACCATCAGTGAAGTCATGAACACTGAAGCTTTCTTT. This sequence encodes CTISEVMNTEAFF.